The entry below describes one TCR beta chain. Sequencing used immunoSEQ multiplex PCR; TCRdb keeps in-frame clones, though not all of them. This sample has tens of thousands of clones; approximately 78% occur once, and the top ten carry roughly 5.4%. This sample was included in a study of OX40 agonist ivuxolimab in advanced cancers. Unmatched junction bases numbered 9, after V lost 5 bases and J lost 6 bases. Germline CDR1 and CDR2: MDHEN and SYDVKM. The CDR3 is made up of 14 amino acids. The sequence came from an adult with an advanced solid tumor such as melanoma, head and neck, liver or kidney cancer. The sample in question was CD4+ or CD8+ T cells sorted from blood, obtained in a trial of the OX40 agonist ivuxolimab. V usage is TRBV28 and J usage is TRBJ1-1; TRBD1 matches at 7 bases. CDR3 nucleotide sequence: TGTGCCAGCAGTGAATTAGGGGGCGGGGCTGAAGCTTTCTTT. The encoded protein is CASSELGGGAEAFF.